This TCR beta chain came from a study of control samples from healthy donors and cancer patients. The germline gives CDR1 SGHNT, CDR2 YYREEE (reference sequence). Trimming cost V 2 bases and J 4 bases, with 12 bases left between them. The CDR3 runs 15 residues. The table came from immunoSEQ multiplex PCR; TCRdb's copy has only in-frame clones and leaves some out. Of under 200,000 clones listed, 90% to 95% were seen once; the top ten hold around 8%. J is TRBJ1-4 and V is TRBV5-4; no clear D gene. This clonotype was sampled from a middle-aged woman in good health. The material sequenced was blood. Here the CDR3 DNA reads TGTGCCAGCAGCTTTTGGGGAGGTGGTAATGAAAAACTGTTTTTT. This codes for CASSFWGGGNEKLFF.